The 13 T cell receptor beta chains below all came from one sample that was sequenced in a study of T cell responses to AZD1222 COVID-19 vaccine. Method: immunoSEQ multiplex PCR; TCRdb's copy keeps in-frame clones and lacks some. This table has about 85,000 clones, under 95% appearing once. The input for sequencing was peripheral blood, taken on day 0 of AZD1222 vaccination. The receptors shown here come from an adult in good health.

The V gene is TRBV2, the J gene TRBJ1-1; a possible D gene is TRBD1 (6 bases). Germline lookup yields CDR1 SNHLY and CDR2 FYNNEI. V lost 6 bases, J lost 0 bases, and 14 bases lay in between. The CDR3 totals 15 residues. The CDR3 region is CASRARGVMNTEAFF. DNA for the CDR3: TGTGCCAGCAGGGCCAGGGGAGTGATGAACACTGAAGCTTTCTTT.

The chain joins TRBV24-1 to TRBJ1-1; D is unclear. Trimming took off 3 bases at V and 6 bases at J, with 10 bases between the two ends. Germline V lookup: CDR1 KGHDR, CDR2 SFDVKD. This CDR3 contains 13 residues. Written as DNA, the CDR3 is TGTGCCACCAGTGATCCTCCGCCGGCTGAAGCTTTCTTT. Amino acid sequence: CATSDPPPAEAFF.

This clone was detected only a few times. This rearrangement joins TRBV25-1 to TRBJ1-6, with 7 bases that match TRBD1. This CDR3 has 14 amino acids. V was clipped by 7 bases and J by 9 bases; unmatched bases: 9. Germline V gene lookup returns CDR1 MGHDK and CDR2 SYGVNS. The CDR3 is CASNSGGRGSPLHF. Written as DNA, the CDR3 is TGTGCCAGCAACTCAGGGGGACGAGGTTCACCCCTCCACTTT. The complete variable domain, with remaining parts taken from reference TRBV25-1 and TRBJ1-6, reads EADIYQTPRYLVIGTGKKITLECSQTMGHDKMYWYQQDPGMELHLIHYSYGVNSTEKGDLSSESTVSRIRTEHFPLTLESARPSHTSQYLCASNSGGRGSPLHFGNGTRLTVT.

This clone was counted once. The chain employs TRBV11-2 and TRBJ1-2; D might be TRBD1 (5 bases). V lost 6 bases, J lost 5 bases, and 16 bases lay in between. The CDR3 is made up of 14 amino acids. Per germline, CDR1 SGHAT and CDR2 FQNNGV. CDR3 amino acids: CASSRDRPSYGYTF. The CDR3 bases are TGTGCCAGCAGTCGCGACAGACCGTCATATGGCTACACCTTC.

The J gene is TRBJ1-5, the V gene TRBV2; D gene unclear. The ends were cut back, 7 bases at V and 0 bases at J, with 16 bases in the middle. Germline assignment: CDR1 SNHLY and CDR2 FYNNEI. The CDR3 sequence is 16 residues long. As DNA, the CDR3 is TGTGCCAGCACTAGGCGGGGTGACAATAGCAATCAGCCCCAGCATTTT. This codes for CASTRRGDNSNQPQHF.

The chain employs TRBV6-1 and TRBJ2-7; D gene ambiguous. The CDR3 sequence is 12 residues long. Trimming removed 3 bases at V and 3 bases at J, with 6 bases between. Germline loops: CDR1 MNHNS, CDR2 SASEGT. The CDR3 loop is CASSDRRYEQYF. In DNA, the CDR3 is TGTGCCAGCAGTGATAGACGCTACGAGCAGTACTTC.

Written as DNA, the CDR3 is TGTGCCAGCAGCCTGGACGTTCTTCCTTCCTACGAGCAGTACTTC. Its protein is CASSLDVLPSYEQYF. V and J are TRBV11-2 and TRBJ2-7; no firm D call. The germline V gene has CDR1 SGHAT and CDR2 FQNNGV. The ends were cut back, 5 bases at V and 1 base at J, with 15 bases in the middle. The CDR3 runs 15 residues.

CDR3 nucleotides: TGTGCCAGTAGTAACCCGACAGGCGCTCGCGAAGCTTTCTTT. Encoded protein: CASSNPTGAREAFF. The chain carries TRBV19 and TRBJ1-1, with D perhaps matching TRBD1 (6 bases). The CDR3 consists of 14 residues. V lost 4 bases, J lost 8 bases, and 17 bases lay in between. Germline-derived CDR1 and CDR2 are LNHDA and SQIVND (reference sequence).

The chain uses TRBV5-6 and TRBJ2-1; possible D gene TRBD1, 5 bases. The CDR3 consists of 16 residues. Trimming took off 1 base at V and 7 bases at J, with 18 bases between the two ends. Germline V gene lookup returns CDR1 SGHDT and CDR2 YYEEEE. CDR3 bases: TGTGCCAGCAGCTTGACATCGCTCTTTAGGGGTAATGAGCAGTTCTTC. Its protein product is CASSLTSLFRGNEQFF.

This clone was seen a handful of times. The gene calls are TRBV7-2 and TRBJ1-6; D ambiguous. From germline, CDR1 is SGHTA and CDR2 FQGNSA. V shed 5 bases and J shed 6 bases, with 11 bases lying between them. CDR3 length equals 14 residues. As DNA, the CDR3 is TGTGCCAGCAGCGCCCACCCGGCTAATTCACCCCTCCACTTT. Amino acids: CASSAHPANSPLHF. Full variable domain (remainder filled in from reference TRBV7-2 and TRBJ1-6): GAGVSQSPSNKVTEKGKDVELRCDPISGHTALYWYRQSLGQGLEFLIYFQGNSAPDKSGLPSDRFSAERTGGSVSTLTIQRTQQEDSAVYLCASSAHPANSPLHFGNGTRLTVT.

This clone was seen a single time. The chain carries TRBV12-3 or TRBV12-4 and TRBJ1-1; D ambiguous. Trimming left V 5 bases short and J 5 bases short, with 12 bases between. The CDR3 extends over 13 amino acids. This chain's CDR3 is CASSPPPGTEAFF. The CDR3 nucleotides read TGTGCCAGCAGTCCCCCACCGGGGACTGAAGCTTTCTTT.

CDR3 nucleotide sequence: TGCGCCAGCAGCTTGGCCGCTTGGGGGAACACCGGGGAGCTGTTTTTT. Encoded protein: CASSLAAWGNTGELFF. The chain couples TRBV5-1 to TRBJ2-2; no clear D gene. V dropped 0 bases and J dropped 1 base, with 10 bases sitting between them. The CDR3 is 16 residues long. Per the germline V gene, CDR1 is SGHRS and CDR2 is YFSETQ.

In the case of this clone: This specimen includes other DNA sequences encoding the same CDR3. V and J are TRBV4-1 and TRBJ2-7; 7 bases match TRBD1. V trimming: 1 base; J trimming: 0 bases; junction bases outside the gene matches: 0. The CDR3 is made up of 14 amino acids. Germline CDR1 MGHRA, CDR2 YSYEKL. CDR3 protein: CASSQGQGSYEQYF. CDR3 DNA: TGCGCCAGCAGCCAAGGACAGGGCTCCTACGAGCAGTACTTC.